The 25 T cell receptor beta chains in this list originate from one sample, sequenced in a study of cytomegalovirus exposure and HLA in healthy donors. Researchers ran the PCR with 60 Vbeta and 13 Jbeta primers. TCRdb's table, derived via immunoSEQ multiplex PCR, lists solely in-frame clones and lacks some. The sample has approximately 160,000 clones; about 80% are singletons. The sequenced sample consisted of PBMCs. The receptors here all came from a woman between 40 and 55 years old in good health and CMV-seronegative.

The chain recombines TRBV14 with TRBJ2-3; 8 bases match TRBD2. J was trimmed by 2 bases and V by 3 bases; bases with no gene match: 4. CDR3 length: 15 amino acids. The germline V gene encodes CDR1 SGHDN and CDR2 FVKESK. The CDR3 DNA reads as TGTGCCAGCAGCCACTTACTAGCGGACACAGATACGCAGTATTTT. It specifies CASSHLLADTDTQYF.

This clone was detected only a few times. The V gene is TRBV7-8, the J gene TRBJ2-1; 11 bases are shared with TRBD2. The CDR3 covers 14 residues. CDR1 and CDR2 from the germline V gene are SGHVS and FQNEAQ. V shed 1 base and J 8 bases; nucleotides not matched to a gene: 1. The DNA for the CDR3 is TGTGCCAGCAGCTTAGGTAGCGGGAGGGATGAGCAGTTCTTC. The encoded protein is CASSLGSGRDEQFF.

The gene calls are TRBV6-5 and TRBJ1-1; D unclear. Germline loops: CDR1 MNHEY, CDR2 SVGAGI. V lost 5 bases, J lost 5 bases, and 6 bases lay in between. The CDR3 is 11 amino acids. CDR3 sequence (DNA): TGTGCCAGCAGTAGGGAGACTGAAGCTTTCTTT. Translating gives CASSRETEAFF.

The table lists this clone with a few counts. The chain joins TRBV6-6 to TRBJ1-4; TRBD1 matches at 8 bases. The CDR3 has 15 amino acids. Germline V CDR1 and CDR2: MNHNY, SVGAGI (reference sequence). Trimming at V came to 6 bases and at J to 7 bases, leaving 10 bases not matched to a gene. CDR3 sequence reads: CASSSPDREGEKLFF. DNA for the CDR3: TGTGCCAGCAGCTCTCCGGACAGGGAGGGTGAAAAACTGTTTTTT.

This clone was observed once. This chain uses TRBV9 with TRBJ1-2; 11 bases match TRBD1. Germline lookup yields CDR1 SGDLS and CDR2 YYNGEE. With 0 bases clipped from V and 6 bases from J, the junction kept 4 bases outside the gene matches. The CDR3 consists of 15 residues. Here the CDR3 reads CASSVVGTGGNGYTF. The CDR3, as DNA: TGTGCCAGCAGCGTAGTAGGGACAGGGGGTAATGGCTACACCTTC.

The V gene is TRBV6-1, the J gene TRBJ2-3, with TRBD2 matching over 7 bases. Trimming at V came to 8 bases and at J to 3 bases, leaving 8 bases not matched to a gene. The CDR3 has 14 amino acids. Per germline, CDR1 MNHNS and CDR2 SASEGT. The CDR3 bases are TGTGCCAGCGGGGAGGGAGAGGGGACAGATACGCAGTATTTT. Encoded protein: CASGEGEGTDTQYF.

This clone was detected only a few times. This chain connects TRBV5-1 to TRBJ2-1; 9 positions match TRBD1. The CDR3 sequence is 16 residues long. Germline V gives CDR1 SGHRS, CDR2 YFSETQ. Losses at the gene ends were 0 bases for V and 2 bases for J; bases not matched to a gene: 3. The CDR3 reads CASSLARDRAYNEQFF. The CDR3 bases are TGCGCCAGCAGCTTGGCCCGGGACAGGGCCTACAATGAGCAGTTCTTC.

V gene TRBV5-1 combines with J gene TRBJ1-2, with 9 bases identical to TRBD1. V trimming: 4 bases; J trimming: 5 bases; junction bases outside the gene matches: 6. Germline V gene sequence: CDR1 SGHRS, CDR2 YFSETQ. The CDR3 totals 14 residues. CDR3 in amino acids: CASSPQGQGYGYTF. DNA of the CDR3: TGCGCCAGCAGCCCCCAGGGACAGGGATATGGCTACACCTTC.

The chain recombines TRBV14 with TRBJ2-7, with D unclear. CDR1 is SGHDN and CDR2 is FVKESK in the germline V gene. V lost 5 bases to trimming and J lost 2 bases, with 4 bases between them. The CDR3 extends over 11 amino acids. DNA for the CDR3: TGTGCCAGCAGCTCCACCTACGAGCAGTACTTC. It yields the protein CASSSTYEQYF.

V gene TRBV7-8 combines with J gene TRBJ2-3, with D maybe TRBD2 (6 bases). CDR1 is SGHVS, CDR2 FQNEAQ, per germline. V shed 2 bases and J shed 0 bases, with 9 bases lying between them. The CDR3 loop spans 15 amino acids. The CDR3 reads CASSLNSGSTDTQYF. The CDR3 DNA reads TGTGCCAGCAGCTTAAACAGCGGGAGCACAGATACGCAGTATTTT.

This clone was observed a few times. The CDR3 loop is CASSRRTGASGNTIYF. In DNA, the CDR3 is TGCGCCAGCAGCCGTAGGACAGGGGCCTCTGGAAACACCATATATTTT. V gene TRBV5-1 combines with J gene TRBJ1-3; TRBD1 aligns across 9 bases. J was trimmed by 0 bases and V by 4 bases; bases with no gene match: 5. This CDR3 comprises 16 residues. Germline CDR1 and CDR2: SGHRS and YFSETQ. Full variable domain (outside the CDR3, taken from reference TRBV5-1 and TRBJ1-3): KAGVTQTPRYLIKTRGQQVTLSCSPISGHRSVSWYQQTPGQGLQFLFEYFSETQRNKGNFPGRFSGRQFSNSRSEMNVSTLELGDSALYLCASSRRTGASGNTIYFGEGSWLTVV.

This clone was observed a few times. The chain joins TRBV5-8 to TRBJ2-3; 7 bases align to TRBD1. V shed 4 bases and J 5 bases; nucleotides not matched to a gene: 13. Germline values: CDR1 SGHTS, CDR2 YDEGEE. CDR3 length: 16 amino acids. CDR3 in DNA: TGTGCCAGCAGCCTTGGTACCAGGGGGAATCAAGATACGCAGTATTTT. Translation gives CASSLGTRGNQDTQYF.

The V and J genes are TRBV18 and TRBJ1-5; TRBD1 matches at 9 bases. The V and J ends lost 3 bases and 4 bases, in that order; junction bases with no gene match: 1. The CDR3 length is 14 residues. Germline V gene data show CDR1 as KGHSH and CDR2 as LQKENI. The CDR3 DNA is TGTGCCAGCTCACCGACAGGGGGGAATCAGCCCCAGCATTTT. Translated, it gives CASSPTGGNQPQHF.

This chain joins TRBV27 and TRBJ2-7; TRBD2 matches 10 bases. This CDR3 is built from 14 residues. Germline lookup yields CDR1 MNHEY and CDR2 SMNVEV (reference sequence). Trimming at V came to 0 bases and at J to 6 bases, leaving 2 bases not matched to a gene. The CDR3 region is CASSLSRLAGEQYF. Written as DNA, the CDR3 is TGTGCCAGCAGTTTATCCAGACTAGCGGGCGAGCAGTACTTC.

The chain uses TRBV2 and TRBJ1-4; D call uncertain. CDR1 is SNHLY, CDR2 FYNNEI, per germline. V was trimmed by 4 bases and J by 7 bases, leaving 10 bases between them. CDR3 length equals 13 residues. The CDR3 spells CASSVGEGEKLFF. Here the CDR3 DNA reads TGTGCCAGCAGTGTCGGGGAGGGTGAAAAACTGTTTTTT.

This clone showed up just a few times. J is TRBJ2-1 and V is TRBV30; 7 bases are a match to TRBD2. CDR3 length: 16 residues. Unmatched junction bases numbered 14, after V lost 0 bases and J lost 9 bases. Germline CDR1 is GTSNPN and CDR2 is SVGIG (reference sequence). The DNA for the CDR3 is TGTGCCTGGAGTGTTCGGACTAGAGGGTCCGGAAGTGAGCAGTTCTTC. Its translation: CAWSVRTRGSGSEQFF.

The chain is built from TRBV2 and TRBJ1-5; TRBD1 might be the D (6 bases). The germline V gene encodes CDR1 SNHLY and CDR2 FYNNEI. Deletions cut 4 bases from V and 2 bases from J, with 9 bases between. The CDR3 loop spans 14 amino acids. CDR3 protein: CASSAQGGNQPQHF. CDR3 coding DNA: TGTGCCAGCAGTGCACAGGGAGGCAATCAGCCCCAGCATTTT.

The J gene is TRBJ2-7, the V gene TRBV7-8; maybe TRBD2 (6 bases). V was pared by 1 base and J by 2 bases, with 12 bases between. The germline gives CDR1 SGHVS, CDR2 FQNEAQ. The CDR3 is 15 amino acids. The CDR3 sequence: CASSLDGRGPYEQYF. The CDR3 DNA reads TGTGCCAGCAGCTTAGACGGGAGAGGCCCCTACGAGCAGTACTTC.

This clone was seen more than once but under ten times. The gene calls are TRBV11-3 and TRBJ2-7; 11 bases are shared with TRBD2. This CDR3 spans 18 amino acids. Germline lookup yields CDR1 SGHNT and CDR2 YENEEA. V dropped 5 bases and J dropped 6; count of bases not matched to a gene: 18. The chain's CDR3 is CASSPGTAGLAVGSEQYF. The CDR3 region has the DNA TGTGCCAGCAGCCCCGGGACAGCGGGACTAGCGGTGGGAAGCGAGCAGTACTTC.

V gene TRBV27 combines with J gene TRBJ2-5, with 7 bases lining up with TRBD1. Germline V gene lookup returns CDR1 MNHEY and CDR2 SMNVEV (reference sequence). J lost 2 bases, V lost 5 bases, and 5 bases had no gene match. The CDR3 contains 14 residues. This CDR3 reads CASSPRTGQETQYF. In DNA, the CDR3 is TGTGCCAGCAGTCCGAGGACAGGTCAAGAGACCCAGTACTTC.

The chain combines TRBV5-4 with TRBJ1-1; TRBD1 might be the D (5 bases). Deletions cut 7 bases from V and 3 bases from J, with 13 bases between. The germline CDR1 and CDR2 sequences are SGHNT and YYREEE (reference sequence). This CDR3 has 13 residues. The CDR3 reads CASSVLTDTEAFF. DNA of the CDR3: TGTGCCAGCTCGGTCCTGACAGACACTGAAGCTTTCTTT.

J is TRBJ2-1 and V is TRBV7-3, with D perhaps matching TRBD2 (6 bases). V lost 0 bases, J lost 0 bases, and 6 bases lay in between. Germline CDR1 and CDR2: SGHTA and FQGTGA. The CDR3 consists of 15 residues. The CDR3 reads CASSLTGSSYNEQFF. The CDR3, as DNA: TGTGCCAGCAGCTTAACCGGGAGCTCCTACAATGAGCAGTTCTTC.

V is TRBV11-3 and J is TRBJ2-7; D is ambiguous. The CDR3 runs to 12 residues. Germline assignment: CDR1 SGHNT and CDR2 YENEEA. Trimming took off 2 bases at V and 6 bases at J, with 8 bases between the two ends. The CDR3 DNA reads as TGTGCCAGCAGCTTAATAAGGAGCGAGCAGTACTTC. It is translated as CASSLIRSEQYF.

This clone came up a few times. This CDR3 reads CASSYGQGALAFF. The CDR3 DNA reads TGTGCCAGCAGTTACGGTCAGGGGGCGTTAGCTTTCTTT. The chain uses TRBV6-6 and TRBJ1-1; 8 bases line up with TRBD1. This CDR3 has 13 residues. Per germline, CDR1 MNHNY and CDR2 SVGAGI (reference sequence). Trimming took 2 bases from V and 10 from J; bases not matched to a gene: 6.

The V call is TRBV5-4, the J call TRBJ2-7; TRBD2 matches 7 bases. Germline V gives CDR1 SGHNT, CDR2 YYREEE (reference sequence). The ends lost 1 base at V and 0 bases at J; junction bases unmatched: 4. The CDR3 is 15 amino acids. CDR3 coding DNA: TGTGCCAGCAGCTTGTGGCTAGCGGCCTCCTACGAGCAGTACTTC. Translating it yields CASSLWLAASYEQYF.